Each of the 2 T cell receptor beta chains below was sequenced from the same sample in a study of sequential checkpoint blockade in melanoma. Treatment noted: randomized to nivolumab then ipilimumab (arm A) or the reverse (arm B). Only in-frame clones appear in the TCRdb table, and some are missing; sequencing was by immunoSEQ multiplex PCR. The sample records 35,000 to 40,000 clones, 32% being singletons. The material sequenced was tumor tissue (inferred from file names), taken from a patient given nivolumab and ipilimumab in sequence. The receptor set was obtained from a human donor with melanoma.

The chain couples TRBV30 to TRBJ1-2; D not certain. The CDR3 sequence is 13 residues long. Germline loops: CDR1 GTSNPN, CDR2 SVGIG (reference sequence). V was trimmed by 5 bases and J by 8 bases, leaving 18 bases between them. The CDR3 coding sequence is TGTGCCTGGGCTAAGATGACACGCGGAGGCTACACCTTC. Its protein product is CAWAKMTRGGYTF.

Only a few counts were recorded for this clone. The chain employs TRBV6-1 and TRBJ2-7; 10 bases align to TRBD1. In germline, CDR1 is MNHNS, CDR2 SASEGT. Trimming cost V 1 base and J 3 bases; bases outside gene matches: 6. CDR3 size: 16 residues. The CDR3 region has the DNA TGTGCCAGCAGTGAAGGGGCCGGGACAGGGGACTACGAGCAGTACTTC. Amino acids: CASSEGAGTGDYEQYF.